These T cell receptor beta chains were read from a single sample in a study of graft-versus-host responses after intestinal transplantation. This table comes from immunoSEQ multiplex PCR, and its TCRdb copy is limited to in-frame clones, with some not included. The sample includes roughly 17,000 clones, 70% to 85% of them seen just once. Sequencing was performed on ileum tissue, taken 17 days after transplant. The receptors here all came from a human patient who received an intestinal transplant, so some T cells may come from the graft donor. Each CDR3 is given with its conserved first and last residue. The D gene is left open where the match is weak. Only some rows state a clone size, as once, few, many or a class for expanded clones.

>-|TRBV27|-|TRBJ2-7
TGTGCCAGCCGAGGGGTGGCCTACGAGCAGTACTTC
CASRGVAYEQYF
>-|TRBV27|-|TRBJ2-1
TGTGCCAGCAGTCCGTACCTTCCTAGTTACCCCTATAACAATGAGCAGTTCTTC
CASSPYLPSYPYNNEQFF
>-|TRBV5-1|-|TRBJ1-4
TGCGCCAGCTGCCCGCTGGGGGGGTCTAATGAAAAACTGTTTTTT
CASCPLGGSNEKLFF
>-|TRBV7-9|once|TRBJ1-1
TGTGCCAGCAGCTCGACTCAGGGTCCCCGAGGTTGGAACACTGAAGCTTTCTTT
CASSSTQGPRGWNTEAFF
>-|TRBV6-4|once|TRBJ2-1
TGTGCCAGCAGAAGAGAGGGAGCCTCCCCCTACAATGAGCAGTTCTTC
CASRREGASPYNEQFF
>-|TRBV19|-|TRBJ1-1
TGTGCCAGTAGTATCGGGTATCTAACTGAAGCTTTCTTT
CASSIGYLTEAFF
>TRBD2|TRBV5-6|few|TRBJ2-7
TGTGCCAGCAGCCTATACACTAGCGGAAGAGACGAGCAGTACTTC
CASSLYTSGRDEQYF
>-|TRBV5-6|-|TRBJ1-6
TGTGCCAGCAGCCCCTTAGGGGCAGGGGACAACCTTCCAAATTCACCCCTCCACTTT
CASSPLGAGDNLPNSPLHF
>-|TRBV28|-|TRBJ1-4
TGTGCCAGCAGTTTAACAGCAACTAATGAAAAACTGTTTTTT
CASSLTATNEKLFF
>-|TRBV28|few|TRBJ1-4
TGTGCCAGCAGTACCTCGGGGGCCCGAAAACTGTTTTTT
CASSTSGARKLFF
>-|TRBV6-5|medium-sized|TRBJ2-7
TGTGCCAGCAGTTACGAGGGGGACTACGAGCAGTACTTC
CASSYEGDYEQYF
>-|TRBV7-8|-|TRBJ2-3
TGTGCCAGCAGCTTAGGCAGGACAGATACGCAGTATTTT
CASSLGRTDTQYF
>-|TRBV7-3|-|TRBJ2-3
TGTGCCAGCAGCTTTTGGAACACAGATACGCAGTATTTT
CASSFWNTDTQYF
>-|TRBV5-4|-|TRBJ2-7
TGTGCCAGCAGCTTGGAGGGGACAAGTCTCCGCGAGCAGTACTTC
CASSLEGTSLREQYF
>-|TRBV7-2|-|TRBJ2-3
TGTGCCAGCAGCTTAGATTCCGGAGGCACAGATACGCAGTATTTT
CASSLDSGGTDTQYF
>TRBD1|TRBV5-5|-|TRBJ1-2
TGTGCCAGCACCCAATCACCGGGACAGGGGTCTGGCTACACCTTC
CASTQSPGQGSGYTF
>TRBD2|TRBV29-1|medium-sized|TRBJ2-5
TGCAGCGGCGGGGGACTAGCGGGAGAGGTGGAGACCCAGTACTTC
CSGGGLAGEVETQYF
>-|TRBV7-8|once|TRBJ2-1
TGTGCCAGCAGCTTCTTGCGGACGAAACTAAATTCCTACAATGAGCAGTTCTTC
CASSFLRTKLNSYNEQFF
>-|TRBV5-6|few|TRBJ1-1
TGTGCCAGCAGCTCCCCCTGGGACGGCCCGCGAGCTTTCTTT
CASSSPWDGPRAFF
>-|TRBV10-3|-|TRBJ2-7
TGTGCCATCAGAGAAGCAGGGTGGGAAACCTACGAGCAGTACTTC
CAIREAGWETYEQYF
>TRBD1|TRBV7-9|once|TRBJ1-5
TGTGCCAGCAGCCCACCCGGACAGGGCGGCAATCAGCCCCAGCATTTT
CASSPPGQGGNQPQHF
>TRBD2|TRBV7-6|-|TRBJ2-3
TGTGCCAGCAGCCTCGGGACTAGGGATACGCAGTATTTT
CASSLGTRDTQYF
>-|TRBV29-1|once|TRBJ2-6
TGCAGCGCCTCACGGCTCAACTCTGGGGCCAACGTCCTGACTTTC
CSASRLNSGANVLTF
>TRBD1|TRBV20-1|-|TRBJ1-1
TGCAGTGCTAGTGAACAGGGGGAAGCTTTCTTT
CSASEQGEAFF
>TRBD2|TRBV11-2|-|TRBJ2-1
TGTGCCAGCATCTTAGCGGGGAGCTCCTACAATGAGCAGTTCTTC
CASILAGSSYNEQFF
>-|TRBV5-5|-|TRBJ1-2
TGTGCCAGCAGCTTGGAGGCGGTCCCTGGCTACACCTTC
CASSLEAVPGYTF
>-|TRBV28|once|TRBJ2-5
TGTGCCAGCAGTCCCTCTGCCGGGACGGATCCCAAAGAGACCCAGTACTTC
CASSPSAGTDPKETQYF
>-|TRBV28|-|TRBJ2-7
TGTGCCAGCAGTTTAACTGGTAGCTCCTACGAGCAGTACTTC
CASSLTGSSYEQYF
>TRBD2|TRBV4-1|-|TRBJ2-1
TGCGCCAGCAGCCAAGGAGGGACTAGTAATGAGCAGTTCTTC
CASSQGGTSNEQFF
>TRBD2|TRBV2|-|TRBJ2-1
TGTGCCAGCAGGGGTCGGATCGGGACTAGCGGGAACAATGAGCAGTTCTTC
CASRGRIGTSGNNEQFF
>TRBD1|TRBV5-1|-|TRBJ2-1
TGCGCCAGCACCTCCGGGACAGGTGTGAATGAGCAGTTCTTC
CASTSGTGVNEQFF
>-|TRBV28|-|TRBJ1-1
TGTGCCAGCAGTTTAGTTGTATTGGGTATATGGGATCCAATGAACACTGAAGCTTTCTTT
CASSLVVLGIWDPMNTEAFF
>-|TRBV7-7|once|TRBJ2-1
TGTGCTAGCAGCGCAGACCCCCTAGCTCCCGAGCAGTTCTTC
CASSADPLAPEQFF
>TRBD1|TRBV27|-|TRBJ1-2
TGTGCCAGCAGTCCATCCAGGGACAGGGGGATACGTTGTAACTATGGCTACACCTTC
CASSPSRDRGIRCNYGYTF
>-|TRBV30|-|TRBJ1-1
TGTGCCTGGAGTACCAGACTGATTGAAGCTTTCTTT
CAWSTRLIEAFF
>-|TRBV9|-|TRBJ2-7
TGTGCCAGCAGCGTAGCTGCGGGTTCCTACGAGCAGTACTTC
CASSVAAGSYEQYF
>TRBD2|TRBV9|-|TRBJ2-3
TGTGCCAGCAGCGTGAGGGGACTAGCGGGAGAAGTGGGAGATACGCAGTATTTT
CASSVRGLAGEVGDTQYF
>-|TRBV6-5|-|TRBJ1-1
TGTGCCAGCAGCCGTGGGGGGAACACTGAAGCTTTCTTT
CASSRGGNTEAFF
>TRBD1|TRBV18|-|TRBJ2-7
TGTGCCAGCTCACGGGACAGGGGAAACGAGCAGTACTTC
CASSRDRGNEQYF
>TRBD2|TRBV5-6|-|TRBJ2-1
TGTGCCAGCAGCAATCGGGGGACTAGAGGGGGCAATGAGCAGTTCTTC
CASSNRGTRGGNEQFF
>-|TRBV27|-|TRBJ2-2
TGTGCCAGCAGTCTGGGGTGGGGGGAGCTGTTTTTT
CASSLGWGELFF
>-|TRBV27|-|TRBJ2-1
TGTGCCAGCAGTTTTCTGACTGCCTACAATGAGCAGTTCTTC
CASSFLTAYNEQFF
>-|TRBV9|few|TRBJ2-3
TGTGCCAGCAGCGTGAACAGACTCACAGATACGCAGTATTTT
CASSVNRLTDTQYF
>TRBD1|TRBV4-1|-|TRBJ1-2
TGCGCCAGCAGCTCAGGGGGAGGTGGTGGCTACACCTTC
CASSSGGGGGYTF
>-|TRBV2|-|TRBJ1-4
TGTGCCAGCAGCCAAACTCGTGGGAGTAATGAAAAACTGTTTTTT
CASSQTRGSNEKLFF
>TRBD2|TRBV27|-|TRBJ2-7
TGTGCCAGCAGTCCAGCGGGACTAGCGAGGGACGAGCAGTACTTC
CASSPAGLARDEQYF
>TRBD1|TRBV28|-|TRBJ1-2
TGTGCCAGCAGTTTAACTCTACAGGGGTCGTCGGATGGCTACACCTTC
CASSLTLQGSSDGYTF